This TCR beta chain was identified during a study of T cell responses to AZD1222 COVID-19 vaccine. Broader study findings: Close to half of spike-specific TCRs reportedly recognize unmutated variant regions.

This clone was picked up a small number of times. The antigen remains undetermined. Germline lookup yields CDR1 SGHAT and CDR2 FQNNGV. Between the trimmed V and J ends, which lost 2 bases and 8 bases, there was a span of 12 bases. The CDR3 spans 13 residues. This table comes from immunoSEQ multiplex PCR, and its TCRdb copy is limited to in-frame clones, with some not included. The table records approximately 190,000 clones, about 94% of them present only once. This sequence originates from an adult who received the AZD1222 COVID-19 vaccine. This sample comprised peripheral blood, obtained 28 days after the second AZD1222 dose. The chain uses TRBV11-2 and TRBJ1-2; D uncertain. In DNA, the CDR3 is TGTGCCAGCAGCTTATGGCAGGAACGCGGCTACACCTTC. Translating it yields CASSLWQERGYTF. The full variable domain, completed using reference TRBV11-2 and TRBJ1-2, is EAGVAQSPRYKIIEKRQSVAFWCNPISGHATLYWYQQILGQGPKLLIQFQNNGVVDDSQLPKDRFSAERLKGVDSTLKIQPAKLEDSAVYLCASSLWQERGYTFGSGTRLTVV.